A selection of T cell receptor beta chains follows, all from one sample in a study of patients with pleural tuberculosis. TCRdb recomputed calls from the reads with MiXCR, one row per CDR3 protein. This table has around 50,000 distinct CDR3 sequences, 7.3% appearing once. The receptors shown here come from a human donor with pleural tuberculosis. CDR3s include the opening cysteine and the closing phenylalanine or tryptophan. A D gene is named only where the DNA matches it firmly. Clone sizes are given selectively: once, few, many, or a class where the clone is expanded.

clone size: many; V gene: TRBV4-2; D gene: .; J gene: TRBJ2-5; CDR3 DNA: TGTGCCAGCAGCCTCCCCGGACAGAAAGAGACCCAGTACTTC; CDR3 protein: CASSLPGQKETQYF
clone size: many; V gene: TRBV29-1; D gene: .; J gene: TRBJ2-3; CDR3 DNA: TGCAGCGTTGAGGGGGTAGATACGCAGTATTTT; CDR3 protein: CSVEGVDTQYF
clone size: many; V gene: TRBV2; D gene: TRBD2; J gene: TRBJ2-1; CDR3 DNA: TGTGCCAGCAGGACTAGCGGGAGGGCCTACAATGAGCAGTTCTTC; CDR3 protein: CASRTSGRAYNEQFF
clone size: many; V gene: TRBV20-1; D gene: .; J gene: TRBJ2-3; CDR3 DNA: TGCAGTGCTAGTATAATGAGCACAGATACGCAGTATTTT; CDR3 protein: CSASIMSTDTQYF
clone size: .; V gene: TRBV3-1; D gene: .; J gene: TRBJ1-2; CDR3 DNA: TGTGCCAGCAGCCATCCCACGCGGCGAATCTACACCTTC; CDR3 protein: CASSHPTRRIYTF
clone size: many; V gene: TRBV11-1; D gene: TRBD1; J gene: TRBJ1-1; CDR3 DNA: TGTGCCAGCAGCACAGGGGACGGGACTGAAGCTTTCTTT; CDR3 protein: CASSTGDGTEAFF
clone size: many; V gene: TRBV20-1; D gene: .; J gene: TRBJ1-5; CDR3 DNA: TGCAGTGCCAGGGCGGGGTTTGGGGATCAGCCCCAGCATTTT; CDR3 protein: CSARAGFGDQPQHF
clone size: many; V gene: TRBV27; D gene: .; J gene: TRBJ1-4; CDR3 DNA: TGTGCCAGCAGTTTGGGCGAGACGCCTAATGAAAAACTGTTTTTT; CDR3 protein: CASSLGETPNEKLFF
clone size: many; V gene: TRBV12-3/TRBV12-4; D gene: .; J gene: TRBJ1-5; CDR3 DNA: TGTGCCAGCAGTTCTGGACGGCAACGCAGCAATCAGCCCCAGCATTTT; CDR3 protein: CASSSGRQRSNQPQHF
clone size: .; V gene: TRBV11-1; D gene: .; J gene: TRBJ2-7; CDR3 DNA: TGTGCCAGCAGCTTAGTATACAACTACGAGCAGTACTTC; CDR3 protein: CASSLVYNYEQYF
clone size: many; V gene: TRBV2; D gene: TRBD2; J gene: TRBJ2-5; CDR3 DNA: TGTGCCAGCAGTGGGACTAGCGGGAGTTGGCAAGAGACCCAGTACTTC; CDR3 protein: CASSGTSGSWQETQYF
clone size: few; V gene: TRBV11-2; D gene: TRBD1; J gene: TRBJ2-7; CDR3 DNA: TGTGCCAGCAGCTTGGGGGACAGCTCCTACGAGCAGTACTTC; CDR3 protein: CASSLGDSSYEQYF
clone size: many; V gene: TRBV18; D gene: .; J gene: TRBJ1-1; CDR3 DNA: TGTGCCAGCTCACCTTCGGCCCCGAACACTGAAGCTTTCTTT; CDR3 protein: CASSPSAPNTEAFF
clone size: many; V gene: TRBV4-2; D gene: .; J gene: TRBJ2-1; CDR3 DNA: TGTGCCAGCAGGAGGGAGTCGGGGTACAATGAGCAGTTCTTC; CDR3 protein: CASRRESGYNEQFF
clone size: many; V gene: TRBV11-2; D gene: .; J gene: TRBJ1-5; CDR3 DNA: TGTGCCAGCAGCTTAGTATCTTCACAGAATCAGCCCCAGCATTTT; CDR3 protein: CASSLVSSQNQPQHF
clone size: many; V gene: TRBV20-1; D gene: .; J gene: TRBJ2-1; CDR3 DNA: TGCAGTGCCCCGAATGCGCGGGACACTATCAATGAGCAGTTCTTC; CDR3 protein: CSAPNARDTINEQFF
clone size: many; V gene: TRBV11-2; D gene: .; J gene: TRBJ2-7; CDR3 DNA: TGTGCCAGCAGCGACCTATATGGCGTAACCTACGAGCAGTACTTC; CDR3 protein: CASSDLYGVTYEQYF
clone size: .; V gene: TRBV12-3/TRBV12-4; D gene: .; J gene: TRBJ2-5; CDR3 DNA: TGTGCCAGCAGTTGGGTTAGCCATGGGACCCAGTACTTC; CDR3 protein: CASSWVSHGTQYF
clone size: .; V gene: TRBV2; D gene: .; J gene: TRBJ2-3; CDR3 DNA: TGTGCCAGCAGTGCTAGCCGACTACGCACAGATACGCAGTATTTT; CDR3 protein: CASSASRLRTDTQYF
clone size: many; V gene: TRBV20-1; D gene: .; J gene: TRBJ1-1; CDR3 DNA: TGCAGTGCTAGAGGGTTAGGACAGTACACTGAAGCTTTCTTT; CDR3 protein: CSARGLGQYTEAFF
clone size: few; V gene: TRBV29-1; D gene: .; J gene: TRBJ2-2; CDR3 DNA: TGCAGCGTCGCTAAACTAGCAACCGGGGAGCTGTTTTTT; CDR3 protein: CSVAKLATGELFF
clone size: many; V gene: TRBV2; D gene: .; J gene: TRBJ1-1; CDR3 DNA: TGTGCCAGCAGTGAAATCGAGACAGAGACTGAAGCTTTCTTT; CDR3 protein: CASSEIETETEAFF
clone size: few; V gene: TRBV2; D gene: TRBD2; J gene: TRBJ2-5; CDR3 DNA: TGTGCCAGCAGGAAAGGACTAGCTGGAGAGACCCAGTACTTC; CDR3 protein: CASRKGLAGETQYF
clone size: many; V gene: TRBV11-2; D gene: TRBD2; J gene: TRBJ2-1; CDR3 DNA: TGTGCCAGCAGCTTAGTAGGACTAGCTTACAATGAGCAGTTCTTC; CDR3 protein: CASSLVGLAYNEQFF
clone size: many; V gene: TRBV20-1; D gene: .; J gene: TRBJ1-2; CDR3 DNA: TGCAGTGCTAGTCTTGGCAGGGCTAACTATGGCTACACCTTC; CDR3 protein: CSASLGRANYGYTF
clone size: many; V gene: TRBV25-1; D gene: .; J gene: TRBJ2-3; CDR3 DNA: .; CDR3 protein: CASTSGQGSDTQYF
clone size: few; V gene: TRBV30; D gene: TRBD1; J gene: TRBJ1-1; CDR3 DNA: TGTGCCTGGAGTGACAGGGGGTACACTGAAGCTTTCTTT; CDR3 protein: CAWSDRGYTEAFF
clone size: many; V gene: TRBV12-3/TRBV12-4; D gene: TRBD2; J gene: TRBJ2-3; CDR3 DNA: TGTGCCAGCAGTTCCGAAGCGGGAGGGCCCAGCACAGATACGCAGTATTTT; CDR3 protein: CASSSEAGGPSTDTQYF
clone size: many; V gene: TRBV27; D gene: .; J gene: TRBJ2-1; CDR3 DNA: TGTGCCAGCAGTCCCGGGGGAAATGAGCAGTTCTTC; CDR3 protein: CASSPGGNEQFF
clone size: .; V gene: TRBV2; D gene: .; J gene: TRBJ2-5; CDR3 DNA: TGTGCCAGCAGTGTTAACGGGAGAGGGGAGACCCAGTACTTC; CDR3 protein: CASSVNGRGETQYF